A single sample gave rise to the 4 T cell receptor beta chains below, sequenced in a study of shared clonotypes between healthy human individuals. Produced via immunoSEQ multiplex PCR; TCRdb's table is partial and in-frame only. The repertoire holds 2 million to 2.5 million clones, with roughly 93% as singletons. The sample consisted of naive CD4+ T cells from PBMCs. Subset given: CD45RA+ positively selected. These receptors originate from a man aged 18 to 29 in good health. Some clones in this sample may be carry-over from other donors' samples.

This rearrangement joins TRBV5-1 to TRBJ2-3; 9 bases line up with TRBD1. Trimming removed 2 bases from V and 5 bases from J; junction bases left unmatched: 3. Germline V gives CDR1 SGHRS, CDR2 YFSETQ. The CDR3 is 14 residues long. CDR3 coding DNA: TGCGCCAGCAGCTTTAACAGGGGGCTAGATACGCAGTATTTT. Residues: CASSFNRGLDTQYF.

Comments on this clone: Other DNA sequences in this specimen translate into the identical CDR3. The chain couples TRBV30 to TRBJ1-3; 7 positions agree with TRBD1. V lost 4 bases to trimming and J lost 0 bases; unmatched junction nucleotides: 3. Germline V gives CDR1 GTSNPN, CDR2 SVGIG (reference sequence). The CDR3 runs 14 residues. CDR3 DNA: TGTGCCTGGACGACAGGGTCCTCTGGAAACACCATATATTTT. Its protein product is CAWTTGSSGNTIYF.

The rearrangement links TRBV7-2 to TRBJ2-7, with TRBD1 matching 8 bases. J gave up 3 bases and V 7 bases, and 11 bases lay outside the gene matches. CDR3 length equals 15 residues. Germline assignment: CDR1 SGHTA and CDR2 FQGNSA. CDR3 sequence reads: CASTALTGGFYEQYF. The CDR3, as DNA: TGTGCCAGCACCGCCCTAACAGGGGGTTTCTACGAGCAGTACTTC.

The rearrangement joins TRBV11-2 to TRBJ1-3; D is unresolved. Germline assignment: CDR1 SGHAT and CDR2 FQNNGV. There are 12 residues in the CDR3. V lost 1 base and J lost 2, with 0 bases in between. CDR3 sequence reads: CASSLAGNTIYF. The CDR3 DNA follows: TGTGCCAGCAGCTTAGCTGGAAACACCATATATTTT.